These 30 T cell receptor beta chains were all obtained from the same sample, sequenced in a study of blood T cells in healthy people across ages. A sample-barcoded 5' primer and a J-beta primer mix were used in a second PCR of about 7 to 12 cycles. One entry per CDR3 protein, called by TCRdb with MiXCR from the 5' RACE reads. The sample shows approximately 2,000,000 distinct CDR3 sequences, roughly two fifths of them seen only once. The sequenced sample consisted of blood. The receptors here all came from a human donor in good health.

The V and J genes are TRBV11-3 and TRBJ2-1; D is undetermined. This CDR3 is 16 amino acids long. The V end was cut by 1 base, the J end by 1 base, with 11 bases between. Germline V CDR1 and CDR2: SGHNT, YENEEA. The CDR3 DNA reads TGTGCCAGCAGCTTAGGTTTGGTCGTATCCTACAATGAGCAGTTCTTC. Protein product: CASSLGLVVSYNEQFF. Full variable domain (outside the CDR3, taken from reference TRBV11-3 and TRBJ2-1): EAGVVQSPRYKIIEKKQPVAFWCNPISGHNTLYWYLQNLGQGPELLIRYENEEAVDDSQLPKDRFSAERLKGVDSTLKIQPAELGDSAVYLCASSLGLVVSYNEQFFGPGTRLTVL.

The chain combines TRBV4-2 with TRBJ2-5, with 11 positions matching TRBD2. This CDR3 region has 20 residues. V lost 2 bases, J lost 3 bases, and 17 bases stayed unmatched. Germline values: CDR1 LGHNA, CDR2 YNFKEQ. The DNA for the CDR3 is TGTGCCAGCAGCCAACTTCTAGCGGGGGGCCTCACCGGCCCCAAAGAGACCCAGTACTTC. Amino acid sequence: CASSQLLAGGLTGPKETQYF.

CDR3 DNA sequence: TGCAGCGTTGGCAATCTAGCGGGGGGGCTTTACAATGAGCAGTTCTTC. Its protein product is CSVGNLAGGLYNEQFF. This sequence joins TRBV29-1 and TRBJ2-1; 12 nucleotides agree with TRBD2. Germline CDR1 SQVTM, CDR2 ANQGSEA. Trimming at V came to 4 bases and at J to 4 bases, leaving 8 bases not matched to a gene. CDR3 size: 16 residues.

The CDR3 bases are TGTGCCAGCAGTTACTGGAGGGGGGGGTTGGATGGCTACACCTTC. This sequence encodes CASSYWRGGLDGYTF. The rearrangement uses TRBV6-5 and TRBJ1-2, with D possibly being TRBD1 (6 bases). V dropped 1 base and J dropped 6 bases, with 15 bases sitting between them. CDR1 and CDR2 from the germline V gene are MNHEY and SVGAGI. The CDR3 runs to 15 residues.

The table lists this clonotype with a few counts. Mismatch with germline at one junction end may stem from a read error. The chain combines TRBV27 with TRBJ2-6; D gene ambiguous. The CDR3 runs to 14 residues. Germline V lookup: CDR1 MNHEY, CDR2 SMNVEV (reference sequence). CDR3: CTSSPSVGANVLTF. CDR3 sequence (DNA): TGTACCAGCAGTCCGTCAGTTGGGGCCAACGTCCTGACTTTC.

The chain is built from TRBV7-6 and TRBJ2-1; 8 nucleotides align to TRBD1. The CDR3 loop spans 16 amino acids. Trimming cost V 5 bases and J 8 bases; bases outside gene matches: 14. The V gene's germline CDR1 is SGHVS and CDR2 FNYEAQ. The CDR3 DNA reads TGTGCCAGCAGCCTACTAGAGGACAGGGCTTTCTATGAGCAGTTCTTC. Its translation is CASSLLEDRAFYEQFF.

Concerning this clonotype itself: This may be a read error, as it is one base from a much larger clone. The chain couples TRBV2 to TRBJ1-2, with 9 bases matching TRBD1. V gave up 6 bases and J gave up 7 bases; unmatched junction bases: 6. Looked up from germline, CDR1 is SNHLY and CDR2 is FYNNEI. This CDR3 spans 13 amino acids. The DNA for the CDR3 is TGTGCCAGCAGCCCCGGGACAGGGATTGGCTACACCTTC. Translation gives CASSPGTGIGYTF. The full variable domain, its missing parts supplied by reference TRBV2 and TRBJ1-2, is EPEVTQTPSHQVTQMGQEVILRCVPISNHLYFYWYRQILGQKVEFLVSFYNNEISEKSEIFDDQFSVERPDGSNFTLKIRSTKLEDSAMYFCASSPGTGIGYTFGSGTRLTVV.

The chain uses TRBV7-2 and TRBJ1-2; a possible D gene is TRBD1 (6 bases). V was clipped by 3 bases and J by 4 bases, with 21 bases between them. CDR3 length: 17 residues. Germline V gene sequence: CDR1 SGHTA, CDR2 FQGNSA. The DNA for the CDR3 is TGTGCCAGCAGCTTCCGACAGGACTCCCCCGGCGGCTATGGCTACACCTTC. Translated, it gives CASSFRQDSPGGYGYTF.

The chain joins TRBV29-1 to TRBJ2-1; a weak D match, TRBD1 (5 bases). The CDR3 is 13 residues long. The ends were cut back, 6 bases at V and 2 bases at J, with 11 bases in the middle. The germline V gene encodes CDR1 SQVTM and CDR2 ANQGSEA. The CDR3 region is CSVGQRTYNEQFF. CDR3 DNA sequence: TGCAGCGTGGGGCAGCGTACCTACAATGAGCAGTTCTTC.

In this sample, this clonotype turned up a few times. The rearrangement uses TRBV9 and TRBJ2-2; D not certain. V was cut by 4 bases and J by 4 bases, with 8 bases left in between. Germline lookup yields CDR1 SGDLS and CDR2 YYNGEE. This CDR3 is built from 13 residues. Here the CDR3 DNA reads TGTGCCAGCAGCCAATTGAGCACCGGGGAGCTGTTTTTT. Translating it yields CASSQLSTGELFF. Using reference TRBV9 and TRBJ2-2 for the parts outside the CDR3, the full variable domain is DSGVTQTPKHLITATGQRVTLRCSPRSGDLSVYWYQQSLDQGLQFLIQYYNGEERAKGNILERFSAQQFPDLHSELNLSSLELGDSALYFCASSQLSTGELFFGEGSRLTVL.

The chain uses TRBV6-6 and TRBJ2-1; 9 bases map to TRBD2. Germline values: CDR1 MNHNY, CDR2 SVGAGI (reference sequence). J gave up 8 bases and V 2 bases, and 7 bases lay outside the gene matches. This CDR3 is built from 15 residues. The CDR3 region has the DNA TGTGCCAGCAGTTACCCCCAGCGGGGGGTTGATGAGCAGTTCTTC. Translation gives CASSYPQRGVDEQFF.

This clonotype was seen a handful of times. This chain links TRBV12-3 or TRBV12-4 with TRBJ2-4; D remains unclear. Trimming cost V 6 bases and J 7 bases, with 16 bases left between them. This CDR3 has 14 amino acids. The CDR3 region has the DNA TGTGCCAGCAGCCTCGAGGACCCCGGGAACATTCAGTACTTC. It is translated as CASSLEDPGNIQYF.

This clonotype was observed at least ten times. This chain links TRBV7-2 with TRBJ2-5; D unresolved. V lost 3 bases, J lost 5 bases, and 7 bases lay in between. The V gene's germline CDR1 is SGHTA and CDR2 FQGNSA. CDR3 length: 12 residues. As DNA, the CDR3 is TGTGCCAGCAGCTTTGAAGGGGAGACCCAGTACTTC. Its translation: CASSFEGETQYF. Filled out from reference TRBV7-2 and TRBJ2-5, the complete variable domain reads GAGVSQSPSNKVTEKGKDVELRCDPISGHTALYWYRQSLGQGLEFLIYFQGNSAPDKSGLPSDRFSAERTGGSVSTLTIQRTQQEDSAVYLCASSFEGETQYFGPGTRLLVL.

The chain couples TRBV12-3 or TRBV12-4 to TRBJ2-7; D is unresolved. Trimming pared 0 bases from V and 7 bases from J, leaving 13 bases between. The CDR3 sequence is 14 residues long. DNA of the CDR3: TGTGCCAGCAGTTTAGCGCCAAACGCCGAAGAGCAGTACTTC. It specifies CASSLAPNAEEQYF.

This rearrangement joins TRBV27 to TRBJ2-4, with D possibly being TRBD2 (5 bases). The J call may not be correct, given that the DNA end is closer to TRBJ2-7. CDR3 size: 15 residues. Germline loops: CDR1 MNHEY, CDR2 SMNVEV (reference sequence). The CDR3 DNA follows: TGTGCCAGCAGTTTAACGGGGTTCGGCTCCTACGAGCAGTACTTC. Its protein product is CASSLTGFGSYEQYF.

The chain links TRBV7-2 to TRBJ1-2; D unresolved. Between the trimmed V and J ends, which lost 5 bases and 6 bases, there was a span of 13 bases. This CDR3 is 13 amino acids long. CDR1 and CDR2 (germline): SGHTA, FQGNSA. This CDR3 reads CASSQDWRDGYTF. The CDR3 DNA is TGTGCCAGCAGCCAAGACTGGAGGGATGGCTACACCTTC.

The CDR3 DNA is TGCGCCAGCAGCTTACAGATGCTATCACAAGAGACCCAGTACTTC. This encodes CASSLQMLSQETQYF. The chain carries TRBV5-1 and TRBJ2-5; D remains unclear. Germline lookup yields CDR1 SGHRS and CDR2 YFSETQ. Trimming stripped 2 bases from V and 2 bases from J, with 13 bases between. The CDR3 is made up of 15 amino acids.

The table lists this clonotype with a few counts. This CDR3 reads CASSYYGGPNEQFF. The CDR3 region has the DNA TGTGCCAGCAGCTATTACGGGGGGCCAAATGAGCAGTTCTTC. The V call is TRBV7-3, the J call TRBJ2-1, with D perhaps matching TRBD2 (7 bases). Germline CDR1 and CDR2: SGHTA and FQGTGA. This CDR3 spans 14 amino acids. Trimming took 4 bases from V and 7 from J, leaving 14 bases between them.

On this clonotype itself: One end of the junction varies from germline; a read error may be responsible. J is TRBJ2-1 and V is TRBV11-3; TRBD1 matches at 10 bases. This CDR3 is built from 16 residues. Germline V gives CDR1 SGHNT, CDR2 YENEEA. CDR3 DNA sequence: TGTACCAGCAGCTCGGCAGGGACAGGGGTTATGAATGAGCAGTTCTTC. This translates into CTSSSAGTGVMNEQFF.

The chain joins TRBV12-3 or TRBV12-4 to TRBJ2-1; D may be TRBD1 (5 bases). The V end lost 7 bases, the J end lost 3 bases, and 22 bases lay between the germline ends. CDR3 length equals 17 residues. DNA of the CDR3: TGTGCCAGCACTCCTAAGGGGTCAGAGAATATCTACAATGAGCAGTTCTTC. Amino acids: CASTPKGSENIYNEQFF.

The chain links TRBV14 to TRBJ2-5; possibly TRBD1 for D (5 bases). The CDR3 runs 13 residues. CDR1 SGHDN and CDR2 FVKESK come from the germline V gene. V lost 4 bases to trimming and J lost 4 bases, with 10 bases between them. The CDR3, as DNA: TGTGCCAGCAGCCTGGGGCACCCAGAGACCCAGTACTTC. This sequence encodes CASSLGHPETQYF.

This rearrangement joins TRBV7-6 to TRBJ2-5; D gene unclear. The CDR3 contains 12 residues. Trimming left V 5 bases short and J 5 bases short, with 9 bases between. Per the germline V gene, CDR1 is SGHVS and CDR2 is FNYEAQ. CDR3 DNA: TGTGCCAGCAGCGGAATTGTTGAGACCCAGTACTTC. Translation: CASSGIVETQYF.

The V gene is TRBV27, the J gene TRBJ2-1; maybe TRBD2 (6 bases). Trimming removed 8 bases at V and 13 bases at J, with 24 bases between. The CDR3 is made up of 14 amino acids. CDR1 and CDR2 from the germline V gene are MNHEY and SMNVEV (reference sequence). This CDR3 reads CASHALSSGGTQFF. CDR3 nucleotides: TGTGCCAGCCATGCTCTGTCGTCCGGAGGGACCCAGTTCTTC.

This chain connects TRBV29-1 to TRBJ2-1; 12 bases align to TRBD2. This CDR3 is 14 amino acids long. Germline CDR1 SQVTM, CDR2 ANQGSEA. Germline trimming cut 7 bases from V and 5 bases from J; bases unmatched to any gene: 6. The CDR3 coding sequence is TGCAGCGCCCCCGGACTAGCGGGGCACAATGAGCAGTTCTTC. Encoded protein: CSAPGLAGHNEQFF.

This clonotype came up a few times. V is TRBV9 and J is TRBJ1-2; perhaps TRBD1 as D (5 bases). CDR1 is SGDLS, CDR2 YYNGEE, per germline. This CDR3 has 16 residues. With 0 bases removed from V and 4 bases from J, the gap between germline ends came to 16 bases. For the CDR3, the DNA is TGTGCCAGCAGCGTAGAGGGCGCCGGGACTTTCTATGGCTACACCTTC. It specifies CASSVEGAGTFYGYTF. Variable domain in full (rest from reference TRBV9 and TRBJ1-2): DSGVTQTPKHLITATGQRVTLRCSPRSGDLSVYWYQQSLDQGLQFLIQYYNGEERAKGNILERFSAQQFPDLHSELNLSSLELGDSALYFCASSVEGAGTFYGYTFGSGTRLTVV.

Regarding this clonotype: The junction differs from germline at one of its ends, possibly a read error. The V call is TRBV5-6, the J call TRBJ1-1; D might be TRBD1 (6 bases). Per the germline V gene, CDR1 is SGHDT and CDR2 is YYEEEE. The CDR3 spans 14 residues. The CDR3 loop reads CANSLRGWATEAFF. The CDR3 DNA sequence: TGTGCCAACAGCTTGAGGGGGTGGGCCACTGAAGCTTTCTTT.

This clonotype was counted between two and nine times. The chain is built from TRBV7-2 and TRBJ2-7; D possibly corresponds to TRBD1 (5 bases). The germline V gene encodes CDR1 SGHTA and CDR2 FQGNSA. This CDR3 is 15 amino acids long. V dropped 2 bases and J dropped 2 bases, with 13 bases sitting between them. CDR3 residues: CASSLITGHTYEQYF. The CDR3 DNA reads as TGTGCCAGCAGCTTAATTACCGGACATACCTACGAGCAGTACTTC.

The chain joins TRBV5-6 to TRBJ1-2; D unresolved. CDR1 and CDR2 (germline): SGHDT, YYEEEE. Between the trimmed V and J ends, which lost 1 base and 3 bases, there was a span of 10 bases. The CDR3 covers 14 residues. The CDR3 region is CASSLWSGHYGYTF. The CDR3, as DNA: TGTGCCAGCAGCTTGTGGTCCGGGCACTATGGCTACACCTTC.

The CDR3 DNA is TGTGCCAGCAGTTCGTATCCGACAGGGGGAACTGGCTACACCTTC. Encoded protein: CASSSYPTGGTGYTF. The genes are TRBV7-9 and TRBJ1-2; TRBD1 agrees at 9 bases. J was trimmed by 7 bases and V by 6 bases; bases with no gene match: 12. CDR1 and CDR2 from the germline V gene are SEHNR and FQNEAQ (reference sequence). This CDR3 is 15 amino acids long.

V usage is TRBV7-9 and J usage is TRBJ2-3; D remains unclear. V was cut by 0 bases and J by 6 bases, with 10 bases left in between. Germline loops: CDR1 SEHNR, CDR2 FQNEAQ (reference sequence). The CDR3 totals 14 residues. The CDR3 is CASSLAQVDDTQYF. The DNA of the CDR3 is TGTGCCAGCAGCTTAGCCCAGGTAGATGATACGCAGTATTTT.